These 8 T cell receptor beta chains came from one sample sequenced in a study of cytotoxic CD8 clonotypes in ibrutinib-treated CLL. Generated by immunoSEQ multiplex PCR, the TCRdb table keeps only in-frame clones and is missing some. The sample contains about 20,000 clones, around 80% of which appear only once. The specimen comprised PBMCs, sampled before ibrutinib treatment. These receptors were collected from a human donor with chronic lymphocytic leukemia.

The rearrangement uses TRBV28 and TRBJ1-1, with D perhaps matching TRBD1 (6 bases). Trimming pared 6 bases from V and 2 bases from J, leaving 13 bases between. The CDR3 contains 14 residues. CDR1 and CDR2 from the germline V gene are MDHEN and SYDVKM. The CDR3 sequence is CASSRGGGNTEAFF. In DNA, the CDR3 is TGTGCCAGCAGCCGCGGCGGGGGCAACACTGAAGCTTTCTTT.

The chain joins TRBV5-1 to TRBJ1-4; the D is unclear. Germline loops: CDR1 SGHRS, CDR2 YFSETQ. The CDR3 has 15 amino acids. Trimming took 1 base from V and 6 from J, leaving 13 bases between them. The chain's CDR3 is CASSLSSLGHEKLFF. The CDR3 DNA is TGCGCCAGCAGCTTGAGTTCGTTGGGCCATGAAAAACTGTTTTTT.

This chain links TRBV7-3 with TRBJ1-1; D is possibly TRBD1 (6 bases). CDR3 size: 16 residues. V was clipped by 5 bases and J by 6 bases, with 22 bases between them. Germline V CDR1 and CDR2: SGHTA, FQGTGA. For the CDR3, the DNA is TGTGCCAGCAGCCTATACATCGGACAGCTAGGGGCTGAAGCTTTCTTT. Amino acid sequence: CASSLYIGQLGAEAFF. The full variable domain, with the rest looked up from reference TRBV7-3 and TRBJ1-1, is GAGVSQTPSNKVTEKGKYVELRCDPISGHTALYWYRQSLGQGPEFLIYFQGTGAADDSGLPNDRFFAVRPEGSVSTLKIQRTERGDSAVYLCASSLYIGQLGAEAFFGQGTRLTVV.

The chain uses TRBV10-1 and TRBJ1-1; no clear D. Germline CDR1 and CDR2: WNHNN and SYGVQD (reference sequence). V was cut by 5 bases and J by 1 base, with 14 bases left in between. This CDR3 contains 15 residues. The CDR3 spells CASSNSGQKNTEAFF. In nucleotides, the CDR3 is TGCGCCAGCAGTAACTCGGGCCAAAAGAACACTGAAGCTTTCTTT.

The chain uses TRBV4-2 and TRBJ1-2; 9 positions match TRBD1. V gave up 4 bases and J gave up 0 bases; unmatched junction bases: 18. Germline CDR1 reads LGHNA; CDR2 reads YNFKEQ. This CDR3 is 20 amino acids long. CDR3 protein: CASSRSKGQGRIGANYGYTF. CDR3 nucleotides: TGTGCCAGCAGCCGATCGAAGGGACAGGGAAGGATTGGGGCTAACTATGGCTACACCTTC.

This clone has only one observation. The CDR3 coding sequence is TGCGCCAGCAGCTTCGGTCAGCGCGAGGGGGAGACCCAGTACTTC. Its protein is CASSFGQREGETQYF. The chain recombines TRBV5-1 with TRBJ2-5, with D tentatively TRBD1 or TRBD2 (5 bases each). The CDR3 runs 15 residues. The V gene lost 2 bases and the J gene lost 5 bases, with 16 bases spanning the gap. Germline CDR1 reads SGHRS; CDR2 reads YFSETQ.

The rearrangement joins TRBV5-4 to TRBJ1-1; D remains unclear. Per germline, CDR1 SGHNT and CDR2 YYREEE (reference sequence). The CDR3 runs 14 residues. V was clipped by 0 bases and J by 1 base, with 7 bases between them. CDR3 nucleotides: TGTGCCAGCAGCTTGGGAACGGGGAACACTGAAGCTTTCTTT. Translation: CASSLGTGNTEAFF.

The chain couples TRBV28 to TRBJ2-3; TRBD1 might be the D (5 bases). The V end lost 2 bases, the J end lost 1 base, and 13 bases lay between the germline ends. The CDR3 runs to 16 residues. The germline gives CDR1 MDHEN, CDR2 SYDVKM. DNA for the CDR3: TGTGCCAGCAGTTTAGTCGGAAAGGGGCGCACAGATACGCAGTATTTT. This gives the protein CASSLVGKGRTDTQYF.